The source of this T cell receptor (beta chain) is a study of regulatory T cells in long-lasting Graves disease. This clonotype has at least ten counts. Both iRepertoire HTBI primers and Arm-PCR of CDR3 regions were used to build the TCR beta libraries. One entry per CDR3 protein results from TCRdb running MiXCR on the multiplex PCR reads. The data hold hundreds of thousands of distinct CDR3 sequences, with less than 25% observed a single time. Stated time point: persistent/refractory GD, antithyroid drugs over 5 years with positive TRAb. Extracted RNA from PBMCs served as the source of the TCR library. An endocrinology unit in Xi'an, China, supplied the patients. The sample consisted of peripheral blood mononuclear cells (PBMCs), taken when the disease was refractory, from a patient treated with antithyroid drugs. The TCR was taken from a female donor with Graves disease.

The CDR3 DNA sequence: TGTGCCAGCAGTTACGGCAATGAAAAACTGTTTTTT. It is translated as CASSYGNEKLFF. The chain combines TRBV12-3 or TRBV12-4 with TRBJ1-4; D uncertain. V lost 4 bases and J 5 bases, leaving 5 bases between the germline ends. The CDR3 loop spans 12 amino acids.